This entry features one T cell receptor beta chain sequence. Germline trimming cut 6 bases from V and 9 bases from J; bases unmatched to any gene: 4. CDR3 length equals 12 residues. Germline CDR1 and CDR2: MNHEY and SMNVEV (reference sequence). The sample belongs to a study of blood T cell repertoires in COVID-19. About the study: COVID-19 samples, acute and convalescent, were from the United States, Italy and Spain. T cells, B-cell-depleted T cells, or PBMCs supplied cDNA or gDNA.

Original processing methods: By means of reference gene primer amplification, nucleated cell counts were estimated. The method was immunoSEQ multiplex PCR; TCRdb's version includes in-frame clones alone and lacks a portion of them. V and J calls and clone size follow that table, whereas D and trimming were derived from the DNA. The sample records about 180,000 clones, approximately 87% being singletons. Sequencing was carried out using peripheral blood. This clonotype was obtained from a woman aged 70-85 years with COVID-19, enrolled during active disease. The V gene is TRBV27, the J gene TRBJ2-1; 8 nucleotides align to TRBD2. This chain's CDR3 is CASSWTSSEQFF. The CDR3 bases are TGTGCCAGCAGCTGGACTAGCTCTGAGCAGTTCTTC.